This T cell receptor (beta chain) was found in a study of post-analysis software for immune sequencing data. Overall study results and limits: TRBV5-6, TRBV5-1 and TRBV20-1 were among 4 or 5 TRBV segments more frequent in patients than controls.

This clonotype was seen just once. Its antigen is currently unknown. The germline V gene has CDR1 MNHEY and CDR2 SMNVEV (reference sequence). The V and J ends lost 5 bases and 1 base respectively, with 17 bases between them. The length of the CDR3 is 17 residues. Each TCR beta cDNA library carried unique molecular identifiers. MiXCR, run by TCRdb on the PCR reads, gives a single entry per CDR3 protein. Of hundreds of thousands of distinct CDR3 sequences in the sample, just under 30% were seen once. This TCR was sampled from a girl aged 10 to 17 with multiple sclerosis. Specimen: blood. This chain joins TRBV27 and TRBJ1-4; D is undetermined. CDR3 sequence: CASSPSLAGRTNEKLFF. The CDR3 DNA reads as TGTGCCAGCAGTCCCTCCCTTGCGGGTCGAACTAATGAAAAACTGTTTTTT.